This is a list of T cell receptor beta chains from one sample in a study of CD8 T cells in Susac syndrome. One entry per CDR3 protein, called by TCRdb with MiXCR from the immunoSEQ multiplex PCR reads. The data show 130,000 to 150,000 distinct CDR3 sequences, 94% seen once. What was sequenced was CD4+ T cells from PBMCs. The receptors here all came from a human donor in good health. Both conserved end residues are part of each CDR3. D genes are given only for firm matches. Clone size is given for some rows only: seen once, a few or many times, or a class if the clone is expanded.

j_call d_call v_call clone_size cdr3_aa cdr3_nt
TRBJ1-1 - TRBV19 - CASSIYGGNTEAFF TGTGCCAGTAGTATATACGGGGGGAACACTGAAGCTTTCTTT
TRBJ2-2 - TRBV12-3/TRBV12-4 - CASSPFRANTGELFF TGTGCCAGCAGCCCCTTCAGGGCGAACACCGGGGAGCTGTTTTTT
TRBJ2-3 - TRBV3-1 - CASSLLLRADTQYF TGTGCCAGCAGCCTACTACTTAGGGCAGATACGCAGTATTTT
TRBJ1-5 - TRBV27 - CASSLQATEVQPQHF TGTGCCAGCAGCCTCCAGGCGACTGAGGTGCAGCCCCAGCATTTT
TRBJ2-1 - TRBV11-2 - CASSTTSTQGNEQFF TGTGCCAGCAGCACCACTAGCACCCAAGGCAATGAGCAGTTCTTC
TRBJ2-3 - TRBV14 - CASSPFTDTQCF TGTGCCAGCAGCCCTTTCACAGATACGCAGTGTTTT
TRBJ2-5 - TRBV25-1 once CASSENLFGSETQYF TGTGCCAGCAGTGAGAACTTATTCGGGTCGGAGACCCAGTACTTC
TRBJ2-7 TRBD1 TRBV4-1 - CASSQADRTYEQYF TGCGCCAGCAGCCAAGCGGACAGGACCTACGAGCAGTACTTC
TRBJ1-1 - TRBV10-3 - CAITSAQGKAEAFF TGTGCCATCACGAGTGCCCAGGGGAAGGCTGAAGCTTTCTTT
TRBJ2-7 TRBD1 TRBV7-6 - CASSFDRESYEQYF TGTGCCAGCAGCTTTGACAGGGAATCTTACGAGCAGTACTTC
TRBJ1-1 - TRBV30 - CAWSSRTEAFF TGTGCCTGGAGTTCCCGGACTGAAGCTTTCTTT
TRBJ1-2 - TRBV6-2/TRBV6-3 - CASSYPGSVGGYTF TGTGCCAGCAGTTACCCAGGGTCGGTTGGCGGCTACACCTTC
TRBJ1-3 - TRBV2 - CASMGSSGNTIYF TGTGCCAGCATGGGCTCCTCTGGAAACACCATATATTTT
TRBJ2-5 - TRBV7-2 - CASRTPGLQETQYF TGTGCCAGCAGAACCCCGGGACTCCAAGAGACCCAGTACTTC
TRBJ1-1 - TRBV28 - CASTPRGRMNTEAFF TGTGCCAGCACACCCCGCGGACGAATGAACACTGAAGCTTTCTTT
TRBJ1-2 - TRBV10-3 - CAISDPRQADNYGYTF TGTGCCATCAGTGACCCGCGACAGGCCGATAACTATGGCTACACCTTC
TRBJ2-4 - TRBV10-3 - CAISLTGADIQYF TGTGCCATCAGTTTGACGGGGGCTGACATTCAGTACTTC
TRBJ2-6 - TRBV5-4 - CASSYPGAGANVLTF TGTGCCAGCAGCTACCCAGGGGCTGGGGCCAACGTCCTGACTTTC
TRBJ2-1 - TRBV20-1 - CSASGPSSYNEQFF TGCAGTGCTAGCGGGCCAAGCTCCTACAATGAGCAGTTCTTC
TRBJ1-2 TRBD1 TRBV28 - CASNPTGTGFNYGYTF TGTGCCAGCAACCCCACCGGGACAGGGTTCAACTATGGCTACACCTTC
TRBJ2-1 - TRBV9 - CASSESLGAANSYNEQFF TGTGCCAGCAGCGAGTCGCTGGGAGCGGCCAACTCCTACAATGAGCAGTTCTTC
TRBJ1-5 - TRBV30 - CAWRQGGYSNQPQHF TGTGCCTGGAGGCAGGGCGGGTATAGCAATCAGCCCCAGCATTTT
TRBJ2-1 - TRBV2 - CASSSLAAGGEQFF TGTGCCAGCAGTTCACTAGCGGCAGGGGGAGAGCAGTTCTTC
TRBJ1-1 - TRBV29-1 - CSVATGTTEAFF TGCAGCGTCGCGACAGGTACGACTGAAGCTTTCTTT
TRBJ1-5 TRBD1 TRBV9 - CASSRGQGFDSNQPQHF TGTGCCAGCAGCCGAGGACAGGGTTTTGATAGCAATCAGCCCCAGCATTTT
TRBJ1-1 TRBD1 TRBV27 - CASSDRGAMNTEAFF TGTGCCAGCAGTGACAGGGGGGCGATGAACACTGAAGCTTTCTTT
TRBJ2-6 - TRBV5-1 - CASSLEGANVLTF TGCGCCAGCAGCTTGGAGGGGGCCAACGTCCTGACTTTC
TRBJ2-7 - TRBV30 - CAWRLPGGYEQYF TGTGCCTGGAGACTACCCGGGGGCTACGAGCAGTACTTC
TRBJ1-1 - TRBV5-1 - CASRATNTEAFF TGCGCCAGCAGGGCTACGAACACTGAAGCTTTCTTT
TRBJ1-5 - TRBV29-1 - CSVLDSQNQPQHF TGCAGCGTTTTGGACAGCCAAAATCAGCCCCAGCATTTT
TRBJ2-1 - TRBV30 - CAGTTGGYNEQFF TGTGCCGGAACTACGGGTGGTTACAATGAGCAGTTCTTC
TRBJ2-7 TRBD2 TRBV7-3 once CASSLGGGEYEQYF TGTGCCAGCAGCTTAGGGGGAGGGGAGTACGAGCAGTACTTC
TRBJ2-5 - TRBV20-1 - CSAQRSRQETQYF TGCAGTGCGCAGAGAAGCAGACAAGAGACCCAGTACTTC
TRBJ1-5 - TRBV20-1 - CSATQDGNQPQHF TGCAGTGCTACACAGGACGGCAATCAGCCCCAGCATTTT
TRBJ2-1 TRBD2 TRBV18 - CASSPLLAGGGEQFF TGTGCCAGCTCACCACTGCTAGCGGGAGGGGGTGAGCAGTTCTTC
TRBJ2-2 TRBD2 TRBV20-1 - CSALPGLVTGELFF TGCAGTGCTCTACCGGGACTAGTCACCGGGGAGCTGTTTTTT
TRBJ1-5 - TRBV3-1 - CASSQSTAEGPQHF TGTGCCAGCAGCCAAAGTACCGCAGAAGGGCCCCAGCATTTT
TRBJ2-3 TRBD2 TRBV9 - CASSGAGGPGDTQYF TGTGCCAGCAGCGGAGCGGGAGGGCCCGGAGATACGCAGTATTTT
TRBJ2-7 TRBD1 TRBV2 - CASRRDRAFNEQYF TGTGCCAGCAGGAGGGACAGGGCTTTCAACGAGCAGTACTTC
TRBJ2-1 TRBD2 TRBV4-2 - CASSHSASLAGDYNEQFF TGTGCCAGCAGCCATTCGGCCTCACTAGCGGGAGATTACAATGAGCAGTTCTTC
TRBJ2-7 TRBD2 TRBV27 - CASSLAPTSGWEQYF TGTGCCAGCAGTTTAGCCCCGACTAGCGGTTGGGAGCAGTACTTC
TRBJ2-1 TRBD2 TRBV7-9 - CASSHSGRRYNEQFF TGTGCCAGCAGCCATAGCGGGAGAAGGTACAATGAGCAGTTCTTC
TRBJ2-2 - TRBV29-1 - CSVLNRRELFF TGCAGCGTACTTAACCGCAGGGAGCTGTTTTTT
TRBJ2-1 - TRBV5-4 - CASSPGGSVLNEQFF TGTGCCAGCAGCCCCGGAGGTAGCGTTCTAAATGAGCAGTTCTTC
TRBJ2-7 - TRBV30 - CALTRDPASYEQYF TGTGCCTTGACCCGGGACCCTGCCTCCTACGAGCAGTACTTC
TRBJ2-3 TRBD1 TRBV27 - CASSPRPGQGTDTQYF TGTGCCAGCAGTCCAAGACCGGGACAGGGCACAGATACGCAGTATTTT
TRBJ1-5 - TRBV20-1 - CSARRRNQPQHF TGCAGTGCTAGGCGGCGCAATCAGCCCCAGCATTTT
TRBJ2-3 TRBD2 TRBV5-4 - CASSWTSGTTDTQYF TGTGCCAGCAGCTGGACTAGCGGGACCACAGATACGCAGTATTTT
TRBJ2-7 - TRBV7-9 - CASSFAGTNYEQYF TGTGCCAGCAGCTTCGCCGGGACAAACTACGAGCAGTACTTC
TRBJ2-7 - TRBV5-4 - CASSSEAHSYEQYF TGTGCCAGCAGCTCGGAGGCCCACTCCTACGAGCAGTACTTC
TRBJ2-7 - TRBV20-1 - CSASGATEQYF TGCAGTGCTAGCGGGGCCACCGAGCAGTACTTC
TRBJ2-3 - TRBV12-3/TRBV12-4 - CASSFGNTDTQYF TGTGCCAGCAGTTTCGGCAACACAGATACGCAGTATTTT
TRBJ2-3 TRBD2 TRBV2 - CASQTSGRDTQYF TGTGCCAGCCAGACTAGCGGGCGAGATACGCAGTATTTT
TRBJ2-1 TRBD1 TRBV5-1 - CASSPAKGALFSYNEQFF TGCGCCAGCAGCCCCGCCAAGGGGGCCCTTTTCTCCTACAATGAGCAGTTCTTC
TRBJ2-7 TRBD2 TRBV5-1 - CASSLERGFHEQYF TGCGCCAGCAGCTTGGAGCGGGGGTTTCACGAGCAGTACTTC
TRBJ2-7 TRBD2 TRBV29-1 - CSVDMGLAGGHDEQYF TGCAGCGTTGATATGGGACTAGCGGGAGGCCACGACGAGCAGTACTTC
TRBJ2-2 - TRBV5-1 - CASSFRDPNTGELFF TGCGCCAGCAGCTTTAGAGACCCGAACACCGGGGAGCTGTTTTTT